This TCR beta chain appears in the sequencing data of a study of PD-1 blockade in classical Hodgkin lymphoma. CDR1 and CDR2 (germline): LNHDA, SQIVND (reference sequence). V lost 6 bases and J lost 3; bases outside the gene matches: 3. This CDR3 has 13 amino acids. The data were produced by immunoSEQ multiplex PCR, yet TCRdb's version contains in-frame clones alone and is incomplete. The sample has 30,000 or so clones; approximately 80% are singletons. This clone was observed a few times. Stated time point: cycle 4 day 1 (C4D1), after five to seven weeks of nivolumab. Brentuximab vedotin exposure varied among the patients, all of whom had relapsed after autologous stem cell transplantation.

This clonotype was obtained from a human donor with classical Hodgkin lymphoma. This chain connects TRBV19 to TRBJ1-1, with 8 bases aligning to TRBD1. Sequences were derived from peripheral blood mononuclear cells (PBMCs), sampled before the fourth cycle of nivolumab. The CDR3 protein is CASSQTGDTEAFF. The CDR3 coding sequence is TGTGCCAGTAGCCAGACAGGGGACACTGAAGCTTTCTTT.